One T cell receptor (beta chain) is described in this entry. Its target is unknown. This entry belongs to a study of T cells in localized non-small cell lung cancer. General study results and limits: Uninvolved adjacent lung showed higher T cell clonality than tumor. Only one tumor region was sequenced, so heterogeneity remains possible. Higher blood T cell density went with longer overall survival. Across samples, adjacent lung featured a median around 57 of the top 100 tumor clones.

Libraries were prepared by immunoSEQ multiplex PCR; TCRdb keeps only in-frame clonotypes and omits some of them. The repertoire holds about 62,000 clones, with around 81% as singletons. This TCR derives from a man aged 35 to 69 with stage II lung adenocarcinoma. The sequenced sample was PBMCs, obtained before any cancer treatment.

The CDR3 sequence is CATSRDVKRGTEAFF. For the CDR3, the DNA is TGTGCCACCAGCAGAGATGTGAAAAGGGGAACTGAAGCTTTCTTT. The rearrangement uses TRBV15 and TRBJ1-1; D might be TRBD1 (5 bases). This CDR3 has 15 amino acids. V lost 0 bases and J lost 5, with 13 bases in between. Germline CDR1 reads LNHNV; CDR2 reads YYDKDF (reference sequence).